Given below is one T cell receptor (beta chain) in context. The data originate from a study of T-cell memory formation after mild COVID-19. TCRdb itself ran the 5' RACE reads through MiXCR, one entry per CDR3 protein. The repertoire consists of some 320,000 distinct CDR3 sequences, with about 16% occurring once and the leading ten covering 20% to 25%. Trimming removed 0 bases from V and 5 bases from J, with 17 bases in between. CDR1 is DFQATT, CDR2 SNEGSKA, per germline (reference sequence). CDR3 length equals 15 residues. The chain carries TRBV20-1 and TRBJ2-7, with D perhaps TRBD1 or TRBD2 (6 bases each). Sequences were obtained from PBMCs or a T cell subset sorted from them (not recorded which). This TCR derives from a man aged 18 to 29 who had mild COVID-19 (a few samples of this study predate the infection). Cell type and time point are not known. The CDR3 loop reads CSARDGWGAGNEQYF. The CDR3 bases are TGCAGTGCTAGAGATGGCTGGGGGGCAGGCAACGAGCAGTACTTC.